A selection of T cell receptor beta chains follows, all from one sample in a study of OX40 agonist ivuxolimab in advanced cancers. The table came from immunoSEQ multiplex PCR; TCRdb's copy has only in-frame clones and leaves some out. The sample gives tens of thousands of clones, roughly 84% of which show up once; 5.5% to 7.5% is in the top ten. The material sequenced was CD4+ or CD8+ T cells sorted from blood, taken in a trial of the OX40 agonist ivuxolimab. Source of these receptors: an adult with an advanced solid tumor such as melanoma, head and neck, liver or kidney cancer. The CDR3 runs from the conserved cysteine through the conserved F or W. A D gene is named only where the DNA matches it firmly. Clone sizes are given selectively: once, few, many, or a class where the clone is expanded.

J gene | clone size | CDR3 length | D gene | V gene | CDR3 DNA | CDR3 protein
TRBJ2-1 | - | 18 | TRBD1 | TRBV11-2 | TGTGCCAGCAGCTCGACTTTAGGGGGCGAGGCCTCCTACAATGAGCAGTTCTTC | CASSSTLGGEASYNEQFF
TRBJ2-6 | - | 18 | - | TRBV2 | TGTGCCAGCAGTCAGACTAGGAGGGGAGGTCTCGTTTCCAACGTCCTGACTTTC | CASSQTRRGGLVSNVLTF
TRBJ2-3 | once | 15 | - | TRBV4-3 | TGCGCCAGCAGTCATCAAGCGGAAAGCACAGATACGCAGTATTTT | CASSHQAESTDTQYF
TRBJ1-5 | few | 12 | - | TRBV6-1 | TGTGCCAGCAGTGCCCCATTACAGCCCCAGCATTTT | CASSAPLQPQHF
TRBJ2-7 | - | 15 | TRBD1 | TRBV7-6 | TGTGCCAGCAGCTATAACCCCGGGACAGCGTACGAGCAGTACTTC | CASSYNPGTAYEQYF
TRBJ2-1 | - | 13 | TRBD1 | TRBV18 | TGTGCCAGCTCAGACCAGGGGGTGGGTGAGCAGTTCTTC | CASSDQGVGEQFF
TRBJ1-6 | - | 14 | TRBD1 | TRBV6-5 | TGTGCCAGCAGTTTACAGGGGGCGAACTCACCCCTCCACTTT | CASSLQGANSPLHF
TRBJ1-5 | - | 15 | - | TRBV30 | TGTGCCTGGAGTGTACGGTCAGGAAGCAATCAGCCCCAGCATTTT | CAWSVRSGSNQPQHF
TRBJ1-5 | few | 14 | TRBD1 | TRBV2 | TGTGCCAGCAGGGACAGGGGGCCGCATCAGCCCCAGCATTTT | CASRDRGPHQPQHF
TRBJ2-1 | - | 13 | - | TRBV11-2 | TGTGCCAGCAGCCTCGGACTATTTCGGGAGCAGTTCTTC | CASSLGLFREQFF
TRBJ1-4 | once | 14 | - | TRBV27 | TGTGCCAGCAGTCTGGGAGGGCCTAATGAAAAACTGTTTTTT | CASSLGGPNEKLFF
TRBJ2-2 | few | 16 | TRBD1 | TRBV5-1 | TGCGCCAGCAGCCACCGGACAGGCGACGAGGCCGGGGAGCTGTTTTTT | CASSHRTGDEAGELFF
TRBJ2-1 | - | 17 | TRBD1 | TRBV27 | TGTGCCAGCAGTTTACTAGGGACAGGGAGCGCCTACAATGAGCAGTTCTTC | CASSLLGTGSAYNEQFF
TRBJ2-7 | once | 14 | - | TRBV5-1 | TGCGCCAGCAGCCCGGTGGTTCCGCCCCACGAGCAGTACTTC | CASSPVVPPHEQYF
TRBJ2-2 | few | 14 | - | TRBV5-6 | TGTGCCAGCAGCCGACCACAGGGTATCGGGGAGCTGTTTTTT | CASSRPQGIGELFF
TRBJ1-2 | - | 17 | TRBD1 | TRBV28 | TGTGCCAGCAGCCAGGCAAAGGGGGCCTTCGCAAACTATGGCTACACCTTC | CASSQAKGAFANYGYTF
TRBJ1-1 | once | 13 | - | TRBV9 | TGTGCCAGCAGCGTAGACTCGAACACTGAAGCTTTCTTT | CASSVDSNTEAFF
TRBJ2-3 | once | 14 | - | TRBV7-2 | TGTGCCAGCAGCTTAGATAGGGGCACAGATACGCAGTATTTT | CASSLDRGTDTQYF
TRBJ1-3 | - | 13 | - | TRBV10-3 | TGTGCCATCAGGAAGGGGCCTGGAAACACCATATATTTT | CAIRKGPGNTIYF
TRBJ2-3 | - | 14 | - | TRBV27 | TGTGCCAGCAGCCGGACACATCGCACAGATACGCAGTATTTT | CASSRTHRTDTQYF